This TCR beta chain came from a study of blood T cell repertoires in COVID-19. Study-level background: The samples span acute and convalescent COVID-19 from the United States, Italy and Spain. Nucleic acid was either cDNA or gDNA, and it came from T cells, B-cell-depleted T cells, or PBMCs.

Measured with immunoSEQ multiplex PCR; TCRdb has only the in-frame clones, and not every one. The table records approximately 200,000 clones, about 85% of them present only once. Germline V gives CDR1 LNHDA, CDR2 SQIVND (reference sequence). The CDR3 contains 16 residues. With V trimmed by 1 base and J by 2 bases, 7 bases remained unmatched. The source is a man aged 45-65 years who had recovered from COVID-19. The sequenced sample was peripheral blood. V gene TRBV19 combines with J gene TRBJ2-7; TRBD1 matches 8 bases. This chain's CDR3 is CASSIVGEQGAYEQYF. CDR3 DNA: TGTGCCAGTAGTATAGTTGGGGAACAGGGGGCCTACGAGCAGTACTTC.